This T cell receptor beta chain was sequenced in a study of Graves' ophthalmopathy and Graves' hyperthyroidism (dated by TCRdb to between 2017 and 2018). In the study overall: Peripheral blood was collected before any treatment was given, at the time of initial diagnosis. The study used signatures of the TCR beta repertoire to tell Graves' ophthalmopathy apart from Graves' hyperthyroidism and to predict which patients would progress to ophthalmopathy. In total, approximately 130 blood samples were TCR-sequenced: some 43 ophthalmopathy, some 75 hyperthyroidism and some 17 hyperthyroidism-to-ophthalmopathy patients. A discovery set of 95 to 100 patients (around 40 ophthalmopathy, about 59 stable hyperthyroidism) was enrolled to explore V-J signatures distinguishing ophthalmopathy from hyperthyroidism. For independent validation, a separate cohort was made up of 18 hyperthyroidism patients plus 17 patients who later progressed from hyperthyroidism to ophthalmopathy. T-cell repertoires of thyroid tissue and blood were compared in 5 or 6 hyperthyroidism patients. Once sampling was done, hyperthyroidism patients were given methimazole at a starting dose of 30 mg daily, while ophthalmopathy patients were given high-dose intravenous methylprednisolone. What the research found in general, with its limitations: The 13-signature model separated ophthalmopathy from stable hyperthyroidism with approximately 90% sensitivity and approximately 83% specificity in cross-validation, and 80%/75% in the test set. No statistical method was used to set the sample size in advance, and the investigators knew which group each participant was assigned to. In validation, the model predicted ophthalmopathy progression with about 70% sensitivity and roughly 72% specificity; about a dozen predicted patients were CT-confirmed with GO in a median of approximately six months. Most of the expanded thyroid clonotypes with a frequency above 0.001 were also detected in blood, and it was suggested that the thyroid immune response may be reflected by blood repertoires.

This clonotype was found many times. It lacks a known antigen. Base qualities are not provided; no much larger clone lies one nucleotide away. Stable hyperthyroidism was defined as no progression to ophthalmopathy within 18 months of follow-up. Hyperthyroidism patients were newly diagnosed, with disease duration under 2 months, and aged 18 to 65 years. Anyone with other autoimmune diseases, uncontrolled infections, pregnancy or lactation was excluded from the study. Clinical symptoms, serum thyroxine, TRAb, thyroid ultrasound and orbital computed tomography formed the basis of the diagnosis. PBMCs were isolated from around 10 ml of fresh peripheral blood by Ficoll-Paque density gradient centrifugation. Total RNA was extracted with Trizol reagent and quality-checked on an Agilent 2100 Bioanalyzer. For repertoire sequencing, TCR beta CDR3 regions were amplified from RNA transcripts. The first round of RT-PCR was done with HTBI primers and the Qiagen OneStep RT-PCR kit, and was followed by a second round of multiplex PCR, then size selection and purification. Libraries were sequenced on an Illumina HiSeq2000 using paired-end 100 bp reads. In the source study's methods: SOAPnuke was used to process the reads, removing any read that contained adapters or uncalled bases, had a mean Phred below 15, or lacked an exact match to the constant primer or identifier. COPE v1.2.5 was used to merge high-quality paired reads. Each unique nucleotide sequence was treated as a clonotype, and MiTCR v1.1 was used to align the clonotypes to the IMGT TRB V, D and J references. The analysis was limited to V-J combinations with a frequency above 0.0001, which together covered over 98% of repertoires. For each V-J combination, a TCR clonal expansion and chaos score was defined as the ratio of F50 clonal expansion to chaos observed in the TCRdist matrix. Welch's t-statistics and random forest were used to reduce the features to 10 to 15 V-J combinations, which were then used as input to a naive Bayes classifier. The similarity between thyroid and blood repertoires was quantified using the Morisita-Horn index. Starting from the raw public reads, TCRdb applied fastp trimming at Q25, assembled clones with MiXCR and retained in-frame beta chains. Identical CDR3 protein sequences are pooled into one entry, listed with their most common genes and DNA. TCRdb, not the original authors, processed these V and J calls. Counted in this sample were a few hundred thousand distinct CDR3 sequences; approximately 17% of them appeared once. 2.4% of the sample is held by the ten biggest clonotypes.

From cysteine to phenylalanine, the CDR3 is 13 amino acids long. Only the CDR3 region is kept as DNA, spanning 39 bases read in frame from base 1. Between the V and J ends, shortened by 8 bases and 4 bases respectively, the junction contains 12 bases. Source material: peripheral blood. The source of this sequence is an adult woman with stable Graves' hyperthyroidism. The chain employs TRBV12-3 or TRBV12-4 and TRBJ1-3, with TRBD1 perhaps the D gene, on 6 matching bases. The CDR3 sequence is CASEQGSGNTIYF. DNA sequence: TGTGCCAGCGAACAGGGTTCCGGAAACACCATATATTTT.